This T cell receptor (beta chain) was observed in a study of T-cell reconstitution after alpha-beta-depleted transplantation in children. The TCRbeta library incorporated unique molecular identifiers. One entry per CDR3 protein results from TCRdb running MiXCR on the PCR reads. The sample has 600,000 to 700,000 distinct CDR3 sequences; around 16% are singletons. Many counts were recorded for this clonotype. The sample here was PBMCs from the stem cell graft donor, taken from the stem cell graft. The receptor's source is a human donor who donated a stem cell graft to a child with acute myeloid leukemia.

The CDR3 region has the DNA TGCAGCGTTGGCGAGTTGGGGGAAGAGACCCAGTACTTC. It yields the protein CSVGELGEETQYF. The J gene is TRBJ2-5, the V gene TRBV29-1; D assignment may be TRBD1 or TRBD2 (5 bases each). Germline lookup yields CDR1 SQVTM and CDR2 ANQGSEA. CDR3 length: 13 residues. Trimming pared 4 bases from V and 3 bases from J, leaving 12 bases between.